This T cell receptor beta chain was found in a study of blood T cell repertoires in COVID-19. The wider study: The origin of the acute and convalescent COVID-19 samples was the United States, Italy and Spain. PBMCs, B-cell-depleted T cells, or T cells provided the cDNA or gDNA that made up the material.

Original methodology: Nucleated cell counts were estimated from reference gene primer amplification. TCRdb's table, derived via immunoSEQ multiplex PCR, lists solely in-frame clones and lacks some. For V, J and clone size, that table is used; D and trimming come from the DNA. The table lists around 81,000 clones, around nine tenths of them singletons. The clonotype originates from a woman between 55 and 75 years old with acute or convalescent COVID-19. The sequencing input was peripheral blood.

This CDR3 reads CASSIVATGTFSGELFF. DNA of the CDR3: TGTGCCAGTAGTATAGTCGCGACAGGCACGTTCTCCGGGGAGCTGTTTTTT. The genes are TRBV19 and TRBJ2-2; a weak D match, TRBD1 (6 bases). The CDR3 loop spans 17 amino acids. Germline-derived CDR1 and CDR2 are LNHDA and SQIVND (reference sequence). Trimming stripped 1 base from V and 6 bases from J, with 18 bases between.